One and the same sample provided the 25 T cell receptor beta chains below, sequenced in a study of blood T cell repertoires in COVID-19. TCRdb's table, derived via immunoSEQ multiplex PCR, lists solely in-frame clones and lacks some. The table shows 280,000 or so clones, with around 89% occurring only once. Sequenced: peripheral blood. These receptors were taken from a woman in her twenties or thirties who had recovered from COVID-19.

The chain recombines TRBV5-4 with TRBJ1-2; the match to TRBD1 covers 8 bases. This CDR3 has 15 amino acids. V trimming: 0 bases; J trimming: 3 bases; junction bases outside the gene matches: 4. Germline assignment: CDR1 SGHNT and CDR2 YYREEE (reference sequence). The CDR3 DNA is TGTGCCAGCAGCTTGGGGTCGACAGGGGACTATGGCTACACCTTC. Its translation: CASSLGSTGDYGYTF.

The CDR3 reads CASSPQGQGNYGYTF. In DNA, the CDR3 is TGTGCCAGCAGCCCCCAGGGACAGGGGAACTATGGCTACACCTTC. The V call is TRBV9, the J call TRBJ1-2; the match to TRBD1 covers 10 bases. The CDR3 length is 15 residues. Per the germline V gene, CDR1 is SGDLS and CDR2 is YYNGEE. The ends lost 4 bases at V and 2 bases at J; junction bases unmatched: 5.

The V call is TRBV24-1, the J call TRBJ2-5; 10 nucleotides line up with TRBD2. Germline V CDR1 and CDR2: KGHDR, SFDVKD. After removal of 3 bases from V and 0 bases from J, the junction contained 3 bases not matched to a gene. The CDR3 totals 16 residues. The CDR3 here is CATSDRLAGNQETQYF. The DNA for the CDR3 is TGTGCCACCAGTGATCGACTAGCGGGTAACCAAGAGACCCAGTACTTC.

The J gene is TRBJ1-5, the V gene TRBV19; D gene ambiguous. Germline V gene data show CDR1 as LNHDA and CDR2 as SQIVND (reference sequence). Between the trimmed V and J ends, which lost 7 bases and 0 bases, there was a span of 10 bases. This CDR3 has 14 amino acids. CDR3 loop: CASNSANSNQPQHF. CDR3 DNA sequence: TGTGCCAGTAATTCCGCGAATAGCAATCAGCCCCAGCATTTT.

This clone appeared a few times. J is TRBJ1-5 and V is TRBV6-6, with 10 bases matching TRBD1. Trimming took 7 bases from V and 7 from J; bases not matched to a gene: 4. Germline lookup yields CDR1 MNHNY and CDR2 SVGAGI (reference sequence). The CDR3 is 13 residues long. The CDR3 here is CASKGQGGQPQHF. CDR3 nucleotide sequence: TGTGCCAGCAAAGGACAGGGGGGACAGCCCCAGCATTTT.

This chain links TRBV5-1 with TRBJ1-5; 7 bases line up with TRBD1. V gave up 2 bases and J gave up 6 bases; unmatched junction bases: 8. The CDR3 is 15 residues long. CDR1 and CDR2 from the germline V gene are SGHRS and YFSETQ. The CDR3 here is CASSLEGAQGQPQHF. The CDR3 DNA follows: TGCGCCAGCAGCTTAGAGGGGGCTCAAGGTCAGCCCCAGCATTTT.

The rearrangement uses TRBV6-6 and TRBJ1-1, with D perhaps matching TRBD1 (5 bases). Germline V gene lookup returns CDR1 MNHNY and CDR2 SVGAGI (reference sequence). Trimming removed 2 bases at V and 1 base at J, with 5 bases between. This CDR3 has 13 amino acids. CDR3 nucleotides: TGTGCCAGCAGTTACAGGGGGAACACTGAAGCTTTCTTT. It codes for CASSYRGNTEAFF.

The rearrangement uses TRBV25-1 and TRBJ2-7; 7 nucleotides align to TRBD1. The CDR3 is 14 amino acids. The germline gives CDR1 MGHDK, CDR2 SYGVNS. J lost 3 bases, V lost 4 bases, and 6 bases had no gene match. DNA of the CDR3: TGTGCCAGCAGTGTTCGGGACAGCTTCTACGAGCAGTACTTC. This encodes CASSVRDSFYEQYF.

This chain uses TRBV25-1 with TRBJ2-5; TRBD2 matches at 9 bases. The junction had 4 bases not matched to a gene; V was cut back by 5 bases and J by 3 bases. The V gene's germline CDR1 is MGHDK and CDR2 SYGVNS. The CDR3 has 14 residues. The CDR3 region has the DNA TGTGCCAGCAGTCCGCGACTAGCGGAAGAGACCCAGTACTTC. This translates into CASSPRLAEETQYF.

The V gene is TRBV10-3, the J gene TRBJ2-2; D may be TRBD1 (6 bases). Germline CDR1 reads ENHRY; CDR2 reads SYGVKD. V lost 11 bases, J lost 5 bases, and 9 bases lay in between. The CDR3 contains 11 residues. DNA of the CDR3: TGTGCCGGGGGCCGGACCGGGGAGCTGTTTTTT. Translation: CAGGRTGELFF.

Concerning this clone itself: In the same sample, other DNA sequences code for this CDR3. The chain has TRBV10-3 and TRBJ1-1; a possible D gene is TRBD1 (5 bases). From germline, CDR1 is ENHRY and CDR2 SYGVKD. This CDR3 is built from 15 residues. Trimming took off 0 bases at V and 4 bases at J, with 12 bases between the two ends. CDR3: CAISESGGSGTEAFF. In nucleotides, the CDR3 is TGTGCCATCAGTGAGTCGGGGGGATCGGGCACTGAAGCTTTCTTT.

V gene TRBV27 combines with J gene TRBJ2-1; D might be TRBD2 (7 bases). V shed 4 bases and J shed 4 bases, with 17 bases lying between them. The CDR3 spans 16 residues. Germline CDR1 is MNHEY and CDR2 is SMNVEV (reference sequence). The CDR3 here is CASSYSSGGPYNEQFF. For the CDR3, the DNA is TGTGCCAGCAGTTATAGTTCGGGGGGCCCTTACAATGAGCAGTTCTTC.

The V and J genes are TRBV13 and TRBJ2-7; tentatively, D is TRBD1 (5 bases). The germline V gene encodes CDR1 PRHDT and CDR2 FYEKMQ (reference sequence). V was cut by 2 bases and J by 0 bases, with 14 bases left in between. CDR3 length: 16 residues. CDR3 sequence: CASSLLGNRSSYEQYF. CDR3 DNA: TGTGCCAGCAGCTTATTAGGGAACAGGAGCTCCTACGAGCAGTACTTC.

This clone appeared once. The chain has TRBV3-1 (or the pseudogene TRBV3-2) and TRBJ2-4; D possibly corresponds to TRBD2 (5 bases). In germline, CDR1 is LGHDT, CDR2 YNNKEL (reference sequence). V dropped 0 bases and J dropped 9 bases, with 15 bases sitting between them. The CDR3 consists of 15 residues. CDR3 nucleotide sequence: TGTGCCAGCAGCCAAGATCTCGTGGACTCGAGCATTCAGTACTTC. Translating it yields CASSQDLVDSSIQYF.

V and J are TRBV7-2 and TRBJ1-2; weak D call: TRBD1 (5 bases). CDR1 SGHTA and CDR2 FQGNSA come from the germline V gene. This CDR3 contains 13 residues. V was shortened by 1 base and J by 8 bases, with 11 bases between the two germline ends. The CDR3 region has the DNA TGTGCCAGCAGCTTAGAGGGGTATGGCGGCTACACCTTC. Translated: CASSLEGYGGYTF.

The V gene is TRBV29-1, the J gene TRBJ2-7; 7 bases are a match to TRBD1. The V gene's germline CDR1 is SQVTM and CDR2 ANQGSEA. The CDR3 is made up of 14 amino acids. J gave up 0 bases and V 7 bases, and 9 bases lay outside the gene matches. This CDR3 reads CSAERQGPSYEQYF. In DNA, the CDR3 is TGCAGCGCCGAACGACAGGGTCCCTCCTACGAGCAGTACTTC.

In nucleotides, the CDR3 is TGTGCCAGCAGTTTTAGCAACAATCAGCCCCAGCATTTT. Its protein product is CASSFSNNQPQHF. The chain joins TRBV12-3 or TRBV12-4 to TRBJ1-5; no firm D call. CDR3 size: 13 residues. V was pared by 3 bases and J by 3 bases, with 6 bases between.

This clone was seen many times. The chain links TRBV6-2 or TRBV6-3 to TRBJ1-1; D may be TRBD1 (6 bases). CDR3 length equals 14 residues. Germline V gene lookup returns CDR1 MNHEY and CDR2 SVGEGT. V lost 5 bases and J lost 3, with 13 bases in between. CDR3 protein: CASSRTAWDTEAFF. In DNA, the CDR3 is TGTGCCAGCAGTAGGACAGCCTGGGACACTGAAGCTTTCTTT.

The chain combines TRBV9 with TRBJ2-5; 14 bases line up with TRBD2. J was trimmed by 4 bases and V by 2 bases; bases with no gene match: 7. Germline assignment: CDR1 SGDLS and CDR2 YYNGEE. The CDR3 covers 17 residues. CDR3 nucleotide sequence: TGTGCCAGCAGCGTGGGACTAGCGGGGGCCGGGGGAGAGACCCAGTACTTC. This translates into CASSVGLAGAGGETQYF.

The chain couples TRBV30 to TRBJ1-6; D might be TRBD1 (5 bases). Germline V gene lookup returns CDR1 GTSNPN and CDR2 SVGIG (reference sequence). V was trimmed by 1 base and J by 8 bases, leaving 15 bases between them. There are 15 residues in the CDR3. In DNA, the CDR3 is TGTGCCTGGAGTGGGATGTGGGGAGGGGATTCACCCCTCCACTTT. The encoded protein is CAWSGMWGGDSPLHF.

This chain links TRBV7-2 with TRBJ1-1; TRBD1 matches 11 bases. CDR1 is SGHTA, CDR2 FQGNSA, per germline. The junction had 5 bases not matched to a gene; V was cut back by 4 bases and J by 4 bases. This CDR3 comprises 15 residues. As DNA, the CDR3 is TGTGCCAGCAGCTCCTGGACAGGGGGCGGCACTGAAGCTTTCTTT. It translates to CASSSWTGGGTEAFF. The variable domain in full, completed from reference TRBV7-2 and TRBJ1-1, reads GAGVSQSPSNKVTEKGKDVELRCDPISGHTALYWYRQSLGQGLEFLIYFQGNSAPDKSGLPSDRFSAERTGGSVSTLTIQRTQQEDSAVYLCASSSWTGGGTEAFFGQGTRLTVV.

The CDR3 DNA sequence: TGTGCCACCAGCGGCCAACACTACAATGAGCAGTTCTTC. Residues: CATSGQHYNEQFF. This sequence joins TRBV15 and TRBJ2-1; D is undetermined. In germline, CDR1 is LNHNV, CDR2 YYDKDF (reference sequence). The V end lost 5 bases, the J end lost 3 bases, and 8 bases lay between the germline ends. CDR3 length equals 13 residues.

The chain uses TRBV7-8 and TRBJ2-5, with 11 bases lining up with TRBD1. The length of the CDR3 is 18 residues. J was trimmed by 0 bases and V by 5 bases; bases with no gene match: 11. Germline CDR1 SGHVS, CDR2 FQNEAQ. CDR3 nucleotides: TGTGCCAGCAGCGCGCGGACAGGGGGCGCATGGTACCAAGAGACCCAGTACTTC. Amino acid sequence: CASSARTGGAWYQETQYF. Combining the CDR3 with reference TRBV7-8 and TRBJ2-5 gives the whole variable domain GAGVSQSPRYKVAKRGQDVALRCDPISGHVSLFWYQQALGQGPEFLTYFQNEAQLDKSGLPSDRFFAERPEGSVSTLKIQRTQQEDSAVYLCASSARTGGAWYQETQYFGPGTRLLVL.

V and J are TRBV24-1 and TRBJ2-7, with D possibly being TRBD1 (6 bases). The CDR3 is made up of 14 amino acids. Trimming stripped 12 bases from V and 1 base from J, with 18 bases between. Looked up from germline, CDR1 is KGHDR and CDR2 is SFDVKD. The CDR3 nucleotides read TGTGCCCCAAGGACAGATGGGGATTCCTACGAGCAGTACTTC. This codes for CAPRTDGDSYEQYF.

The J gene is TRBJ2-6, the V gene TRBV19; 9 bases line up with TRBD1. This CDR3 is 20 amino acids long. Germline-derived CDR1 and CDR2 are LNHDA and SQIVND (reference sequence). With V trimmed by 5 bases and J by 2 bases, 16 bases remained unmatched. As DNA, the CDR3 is TGTGCCAGTAGTCCCCGGACAGGGGCTGTCGGTTTTACTGGGGCCAACGTCCTGACTTTC. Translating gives CASSPRTGAVGFTGANVLTF.